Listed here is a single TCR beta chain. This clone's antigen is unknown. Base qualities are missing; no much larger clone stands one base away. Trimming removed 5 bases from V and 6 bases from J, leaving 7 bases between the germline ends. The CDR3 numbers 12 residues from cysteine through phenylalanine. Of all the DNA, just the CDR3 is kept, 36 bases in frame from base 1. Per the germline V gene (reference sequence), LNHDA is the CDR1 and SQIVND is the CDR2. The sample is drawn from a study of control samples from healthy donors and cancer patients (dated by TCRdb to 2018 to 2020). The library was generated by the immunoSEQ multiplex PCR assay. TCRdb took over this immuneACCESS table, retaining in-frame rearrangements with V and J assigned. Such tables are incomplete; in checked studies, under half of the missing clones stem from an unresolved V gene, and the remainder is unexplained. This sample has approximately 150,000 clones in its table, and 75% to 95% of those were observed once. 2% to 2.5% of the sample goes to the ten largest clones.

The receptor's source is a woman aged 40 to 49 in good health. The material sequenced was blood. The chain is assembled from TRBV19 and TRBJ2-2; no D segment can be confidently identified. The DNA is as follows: TGTGCCAGTAGTTGGAATGCCGGGGAGCTGTTTTTT. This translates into CASSWNAGELFF.